This T cell receptor beta chain is from a study of OX40 agonist ivuxolimab in advanced cancers. Study findings and constraints: Both blood CD4+ and CD8+ T cells showed clonal growth by week 6 at 0.1 to 3.0 mg/kg.

Note on this clone: Its cognate antigen is unknown.

CDR3 length: 13 amino acids. With 5 bases removed from V and 8 bases from J, the gap between germline ends came to 13 bases. Germline assignment: CDR1 SGHAT and CDR2 FQNNGV. Repertoires were generated with immunoSEQ multiplex PCR, while TCRdb's copy carries only in-frame clones and drops some. The sample gives 77,000 or so clones, approximately 92% of which show up once; less than 0.35% is in the top ten. The origin of this receptor is an adult with an advanced solid tumor such as melanoma, head and neck, liver or kidney cancer. The sequencing used CD4+ or CD8+ T cells sorted from blood, collected in a trial of the OX40 agonist ivuxolimab. The chain has TRBV11-2 and TRBJ2-1, with D unclear. CDR3 protein: CASSPKLGDEQFF. The CDR3 coding sequence is TGTGCCAGCAGCCCTAAATTAGGCGATGAGCAGTTCTTC.